This T cell receptor (beta chain) was documented in a study of cytomegalovirus exposure and HLA in healthy donors. Comments on this clone: Different DNA sequences within this sample yield the same CDR3.

Trimming shortened V by 0 bases and J by 5 bases, and 12 bases separated the two germline ends. The CDR3 extends over 15 amino acids. CDR1 is MNHNY, CDR2 SVGAGI, per germline (reference sequence). Generated by immunoSEQ multiplex PCR, the TCRdb table keeps only in-frame clones and is missing some. The data show roughly 310,000 clones, with 70% to 90% seen just once and around 1% held by the top ten. The chain uses TRBV6-6 and TRBJ2-3; a possible D gene is TRBD1 (6 bases). This clonotype was sampled from a man younger than 40 in good health and CMV-seronegative. Sequencing used PBMCs. CDR3 in amino acids: CASSYSTGRGDTQYF. CDR3 in DNA: TGTGCCAGCAGTTACTCGACAGGCAGGGGAGATACGCAGTATTTT.